These T cell receptor beta chains were read from a single sample in a study of T cells in Graves' hyperthyroidism and ophthalmopathy. TCRdb re-derived calls from the multiplex PCR reads in MiXCR, one entry per CDR3 protein. This sample carries fewer than 900,000 distinct CDR3 sequences, roughly a sixth of them seen once, and the ten largest clones take approximately 16%. The sequencing sample was made of blood. The receptors stem from a woman between 45 and 60 years old with Graves' hyperthyroidism that later progressed to Graves' ophthalmopathy. Both conserved end residues are part of each CDR3. D genes are given only for firm matches. Part of the rows lack a size; the others show once, few, many or a class for expanded clones.

j_gene,d_gene,v_gene,abundance,CDR3nt,CDR3aa
TRBJ2-1,TRBD1,TRBV6-1,many,TGTGCCAGCAGTTCCCTGACAGGGTTCAATGAGCAGTTCTTC,CASSSLTGFNEQFF
TRBJ2-1,NA,TRBV7-9,few,TGTGCCAGCAGCTCCGGGTGGGATGAGCAGTTCTTC,CASSSGWDEQFF
TRBJ1-2,NA,TRBV5-1,NA,TGCGCCAGCAGCCCCGTGGGACCGATTGACTATGGCTACACCTTC,CASSPVGPIDYGYTF
TRBJ1-5,NA,TRBV7-2,few,TGTGCCAGCAGCTTAAGTCGTCCGGATCAGCCCCAGCATTTT,CASSLSRPDQPQHF
TRBJ2-5,TRBD1,TRBV6-1,few,TGTGCCAGCACTGAAGGGACAGGGGGCGCTGAGACCCAGTACTTC,CASTEGTGGAETQYF
TRBJ1-2,TRBD1,TRBV20-1,few,TGCAGTGCTAGTGGGACAGGGGAGCCGGGCTATGGCTACACCTTC,CSASGTGEPGYGYTF
TRBJ2-3,TRBD1,TRBV7-9,few,TGTGCCAGCACCTCGACAGGGGGAACAGATACGCAGTATTTT,CASTSTGGTDTQYF
TRBJ2-5,NA,TRBV6-1,many,TGTGCCAGCAGTGCGAGGTACCAAGAGACCCAGTACTTC,CASSARYQETQYF
TRBJ2-7,TRBD1,TRBV20-1,many,TGCAGTGCTAGAGATTCCGACAGGGGGTGGAACGAGCAGTACTTC,CSARDSDRGWNEQYF
TRBJ2-4,NA,TRBV12-3/TRBV12-4,NA,TGTGCCAGCAGCCCCCCCGGGGTAGCCAAAAACATTCAGTACTTC,CASSPPGVAKNIQYF
TRBJ1-2,TRBD1,TRBV20-1,few,TGCAGTGCTAGAGATCCGGGACAGAGTGGCTACACCTTC,CSARDPGQSGYTF
TRBJ2-7,NA,TRBV10-3,few,TGTGCCATCACCGACGGGGGACGCGAGCAGTACTTC,CAITDGGREQYF
TRBJ1-1,TRBD1,TRBV7-9,few,TGTGCCAGCAGCCAGATGACAGGGGGCACTGAAGCTTTCTTT,CASSQMTGGTEAFF
TRBJ1-1,TRBD1,TRBV7-6,few,TGTGCCAGCAGCTATAACAGGGGGACCATGAACACTGAAGCTTTCTTT,CASSYNRGTMNTEAFF
TRBJ2-2,TRBD2,TRBV7-2,many,TGTGCCAGCAGCGCTCTAGCGGGGGGGAAGGCCGGGGAGCTGTTTTTT,CASSALAGGKAGELFF
TRBJ1-4,NA,TRBV7-8,NA,TGTGCCAGCAGCACCCAGGCCACAACTAATGAAAAACTGTTTTTT,CASSTQATTNEKLFF
TRBJ2-2,TRBD1,TRBV24-1,many,TGTGCCACCAGTGATTTGCAAGGGACAGCGAACACCGGGGAGCTGTTTTTT,CATSDLQGTANTGELFF
TRBJ2-3,NA,TRBV3-1,many,TGTGCCAGCAGCCAAGGTCCGGGCCCTAGCACAGATACGCAGTATTTT,CASSQGPGPSTDTQYF
TRBJ1-1,NA,TRBV19,NA,TGTGCCAGTAGTTCAGTTAAGGGCACGATGAACACTGAAGCTTTCTTT,CASSSVKGTMNTEAFF
TRBJ1-2,TRBD1,TRBV10-3,few,TGTGCCATCAGTGAGTTAACAGGGGGAAGATATGGCTACACCTTC,CAISELTGGRYGYTF
TRBJ2-1,NA,TRBV7-8,NA,TGTGCCACCGGGGGCGGGAAAAGCTCCTACAATGAGCAGTTCTTC,CATGGGKSSYNEQFF
TRBJ1-3,NA,TRBV5-4,NA,TGTGCCAGCAGTACAGGGTCGGCAGTCGGAAACACCATATATTTT,CASSTGSAVGNTIYF
TRBJ1-2,NA,TRBV20-1,many,TGCAGTGCTAGAGATGGGAGGGAGTTGGATGGCTACACCTTC,CSARDGRELDGYTF
TRBJ2-5,NA,TRBV3-1,many,TGTGCCAGCAGCCAAGATGTGACACAAGAGACCCAGTACTTC,CASSQDVTQETQYF
TRBJ1-1,NA,TRBV18,NA,TGTGCCAGCTCAGACGACGGACAGAAGAACACTGAAGCTTTCTTT,CASSDDGQKNTEAFF
TRBJ2-1,TRBD2,TRBV11-2,many,TGTGCCAGCAGCTTTGCGGGGGGGCGCAATGAGCAGTTCTTC,CASSFAGGRNEQFF
TRBJ2-2,NA,TRBV30,NA,TGTGCCTGGACCGTGGGCGGGACCGGGGAACTGTTTTTT,CAWTVGGTGELFF